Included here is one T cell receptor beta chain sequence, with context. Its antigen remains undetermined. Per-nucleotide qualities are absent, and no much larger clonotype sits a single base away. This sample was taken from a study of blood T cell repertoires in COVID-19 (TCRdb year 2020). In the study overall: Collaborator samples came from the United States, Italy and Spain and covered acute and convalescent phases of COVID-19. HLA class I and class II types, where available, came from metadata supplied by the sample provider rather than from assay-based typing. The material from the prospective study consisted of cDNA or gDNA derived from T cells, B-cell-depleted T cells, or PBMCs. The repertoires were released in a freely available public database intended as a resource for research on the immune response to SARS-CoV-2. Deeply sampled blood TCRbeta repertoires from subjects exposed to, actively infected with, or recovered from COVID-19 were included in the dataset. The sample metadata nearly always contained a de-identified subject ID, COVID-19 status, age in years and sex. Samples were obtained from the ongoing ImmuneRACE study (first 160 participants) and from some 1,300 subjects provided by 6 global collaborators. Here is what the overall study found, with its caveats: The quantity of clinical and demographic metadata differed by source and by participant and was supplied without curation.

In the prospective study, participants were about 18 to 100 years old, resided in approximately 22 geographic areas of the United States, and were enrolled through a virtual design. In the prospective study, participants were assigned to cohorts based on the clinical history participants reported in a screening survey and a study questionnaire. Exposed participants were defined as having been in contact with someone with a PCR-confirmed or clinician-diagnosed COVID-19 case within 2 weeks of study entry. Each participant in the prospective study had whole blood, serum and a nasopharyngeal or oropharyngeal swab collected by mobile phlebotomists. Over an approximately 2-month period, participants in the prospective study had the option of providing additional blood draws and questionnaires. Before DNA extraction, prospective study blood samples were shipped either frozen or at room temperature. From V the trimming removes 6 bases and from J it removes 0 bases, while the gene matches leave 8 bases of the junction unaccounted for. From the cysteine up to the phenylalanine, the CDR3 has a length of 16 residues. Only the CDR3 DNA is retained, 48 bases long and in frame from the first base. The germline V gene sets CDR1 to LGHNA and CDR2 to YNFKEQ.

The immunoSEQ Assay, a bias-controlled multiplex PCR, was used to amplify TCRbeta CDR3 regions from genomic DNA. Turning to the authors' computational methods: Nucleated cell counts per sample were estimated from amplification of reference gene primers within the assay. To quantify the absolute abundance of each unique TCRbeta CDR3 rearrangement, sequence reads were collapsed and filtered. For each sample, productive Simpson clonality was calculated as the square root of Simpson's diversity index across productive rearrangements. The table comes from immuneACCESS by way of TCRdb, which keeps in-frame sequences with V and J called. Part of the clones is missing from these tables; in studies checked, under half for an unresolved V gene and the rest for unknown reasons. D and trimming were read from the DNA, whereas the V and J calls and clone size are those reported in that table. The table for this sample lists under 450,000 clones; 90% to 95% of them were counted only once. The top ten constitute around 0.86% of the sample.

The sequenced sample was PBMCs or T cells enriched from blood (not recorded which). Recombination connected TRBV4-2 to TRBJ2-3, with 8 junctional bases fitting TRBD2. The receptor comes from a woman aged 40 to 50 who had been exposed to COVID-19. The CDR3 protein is CASSPTSASSTDTQYF. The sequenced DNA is TGTGCCAGCAGTCCGACTAGCGCTTCTAGCACAGATACGCAGTATTTT.